The present TCR beta chain was sequenced within a study of cytomegalovirus exposure and HLA in healthy donors. The study's findings and limits: It was likely that a cluster of highly shared sequence variants was a sequencing artifact.

The CDR3 contains 16 residues. The V gene's germline CDR1 is SGHRS and CDR2 YFSETQ. Germline trimming cut 1 base from V and 3 bases from J; bases unmatched to any gene: 6. To note about this clone: Its antigen is as yet unknown.

The primer mix had 60 Vbeta and 13 Jbeta primers. Method: immunoSEQ multiplex PCR; TCRdb's copy keeps in-frame clones and lacks some. This sample has some 98,000 clones, with 77% found just once. The specimen sequenced was PBMCs. The chain joins TRBV5-1 to TRBJ2-2; 7 bases line up with TRBD1. The sequence was collected from a female donor in good health and CMV-seronegative. CDR3 residues: CASSLTTGIYTGELFF. The CDR3 bases are TGCGCCAGCAGCTTGACGACAGGGATTTACACCGGGGAGCTGTTTTTT.